This entry is about one TCR beta chain. Trimming stripped 3 bases from V and 5 bases from J, with 10 bases between. CDR1 MDHEN and CDR2 SYDVKM come from the germline V gene. The CDR3 length is 13 residues. The PCR contained 60 Vbeta and 13 Jbeta primers. Assay used: immunoSEQ multiplex PCR; TCRdb lists only in-frame clones, some missing. The sample yields 130,000 to 150,000 clones, about two thirds seen once. The source of the sample is a study of cytomegalovirus exposure and HLA in healthy donors. Study background: Assignment to the Caucasian-associated ancestry cluster applied to 75% to 85% of the approximately 400 genotyped donors.

The TCR sequence derives from a man in his sixties in good health and CMV-seronegative. The chain uses TRBV28 and TRBJ1-2; a possible D gene is TRBD1 (6 bases). What was sequenced was PBMCs. The CDR3 is CASSLSGQYGYTF. As DNA, the CDR3 is TGTGCCAGCAGTTTGTCTGGACAGTATGGCTACACCTTC.